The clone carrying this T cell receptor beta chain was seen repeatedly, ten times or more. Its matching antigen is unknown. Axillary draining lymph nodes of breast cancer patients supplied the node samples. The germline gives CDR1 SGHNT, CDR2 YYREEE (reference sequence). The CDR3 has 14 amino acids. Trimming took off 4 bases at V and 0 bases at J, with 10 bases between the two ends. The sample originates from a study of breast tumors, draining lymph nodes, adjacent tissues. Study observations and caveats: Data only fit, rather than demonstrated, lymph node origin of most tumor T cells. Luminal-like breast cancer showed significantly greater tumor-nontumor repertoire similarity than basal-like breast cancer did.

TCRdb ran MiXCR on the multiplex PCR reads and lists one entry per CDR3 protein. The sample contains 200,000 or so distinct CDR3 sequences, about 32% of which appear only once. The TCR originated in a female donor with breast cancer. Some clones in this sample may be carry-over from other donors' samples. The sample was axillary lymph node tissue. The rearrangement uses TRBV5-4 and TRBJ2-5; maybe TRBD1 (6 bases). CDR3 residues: CASSIGQYQETQYF. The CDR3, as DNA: TGTGCCAGCAGCATCGGACAGTACCAAGAGACCCAGTACTTC.